The 27 T cell receptor beta chains in this list originate from one sample, sequenced in a study of blood T cell repertoires in COVID-19. Sequenced by immunoSEQ multiplex PCR; TCRdb stores in-frame clones only, minus some. The sample consists of more than 200,000 clones, 86% of them appearing once. The sequencing sample was made of peripheral blood. The receptor set was obtained from a woman aged 45-65 years with acute or convalescent COVID-19.

This chain's CDR3 is CSAYEGEQFF. The CDR3 DNA reads as TGCAGTGCCTACGAGGGAGAGCAGTTCTTC. The rearrangement joins TRBV20-1 to TRBJ2-1; D may be TRBD2 (5 bases). The CDR3 contains 10 residues. Germline values: CDR1 DFQATT, CDR2 SNEGSKA (reference sequence). V was cut by 6 bases and J by 10 bases, with 10 bases left in between.

J is TRBJ2-4 and V is TRBV3-1 (or the pseudogene TRBV3-2); 7 bases match TRBD1. Germline V lookup: CDR1 LGHDT, CDR2 YNNKEL (reference sequence). V lost 0 bases to trimming and J lost 0 bases; unmatched junction nucleotides: 5. The CDR3 contains 17 residues. In nucleotides, the CDR3 is TGTGCCAGCAGCCAAGATCGGGACAGATTAGCCAAAAACATTCAGTACTTC. Translating it yields CASSQDRDRLAKNIQYF.

The chain carries TRBV30 and TRBJ1-2; 7 bases agree with TRBD1. CDR3 length: 15 residues. Germline V gives CDR1 GTSNPN, CDR2 SVGIG (reference sequence). V trimming: 5 bases; J trimming: 0 bases; junction bases outside the gene matches: 9. The CDR3 is CAWDPGQTANYGYTF. For the CDR3, the DNA is TGTGCCTGGGACCCGGGACAGACCGCTAACTATGGCTACACCTTC.

The chain combines TRBV12-3 or TRBV12-4 with TRBJ2-3; perhaps TRBD2 as D (5 bases). The CDR3 extends over 13 amino acids. V was shortened by 5 bases and J by 6 bases, with 12 bases between the two germline ends. The DNA of the CDR3 is TGTGCCAGCAGTGGACTGACGCGGGATACGCAGTATTTT. It is translated as CASSGLTRDTQYF.

This sequence joins TRBV9 and TRBJ1-1; TRBD1 is a possible D gene (6 bases). The germline V and J ends were trimmed by 4 bases and 6 bases, with 16 bases remaining between them. The V gene's germline CDR1 is SGDLS and CDR2 YYNGEE. This CDR3 is built from 14 residues. CDR3 bases: TGTGCCAGCAGCTCGACAGGCCCGCCGGCTGAAGCTTTCTTT. Encoded protein: CASSSTGPPAEAFF. Full variable domain (outside the CDR3, taken from reference TRBV9 and TRBJ1-1): DSGVTQTPKHLITATGQRVTLRCSPRSGDLSVYWYQQSLDQGLQFLIQYYNGEERAKGNILERFSAQQFPDLHSELNLSSLELGDSALYFCASSSTGPPAEAFFGQGTRLTVV.

CDR3 in amino acids: CATSDLRDRGRDNEQFF. The CDR3, as DNA: TGTGCCACCAGTGATTTGCGAGACAGGGGGCGCGACAATGAGCAGTTCTTC. The chain combines TRBV24-1 with TRBJ2-1; 10 positions agree with TRBD1. The junction had 6 bases not matched to a gene; V was cut back by 0 bases and J by 5 bases. The germline gives CDR1 KGHDR, CDR2 SFDVKD. This CDR3 has 17 amino acids.

The chain has TRBV11-2 and TRBJ2-2, with TRBD2 matching over 7 bases. Trimming at V came to 5 bases and at J to 3 bases, leaving 9 bases not matched to a gene. Germline loops: CDR1 SGHAT, CDR2 FQNNGV. The CDR3 is 16 amino acids. The chain's CDR3 is CASSTVGGTYTGELFF. DNA for the CDR3: TGTGCCAGCAGCACCGTGGGGGGGACGTACACCGGGGAGCTGTTTTTT.

The genes are TRBV12-3 or TRBV12-4 and TRBJ1-5; D is perhaps TRBD1 (6 bases). The CDR3 covers 12 residues. Trimming removed 1 base at V and 13 bases at J, with 11 bases between. The CDR3 DNA reads TGTGCCAGCAGTTTAGGGAGACAGGATCAGCATTTT. Its translation is CASSLGRQDQHF.

This chain links TRBV6-5 with TRBJ2-7; possibly TRBD1 for D (5 bases). V dropped 6 bases and J dropped 4 bases, with 7 bases sitting between them. The CDR3 totals 11 residues. Germline V gene lookup returns CDR1 MNHEY and CDR2 SVGAGI. The CDR3 nucleotides read TGTGCCAGCAGACAGGCTTACGAGCAGTACTTC. It is translated as CASRQAYEQYF.

The genes are TRBV3-1 (or the pseudogene TRBV3-2) and TRBJ1-6, with D unclear. Trimming pared 4 bases from V and 9 bases from J, leaving 13 bases between. The CDR3 loop spans 14 amino acids. The germline CDR1 and CDR2 sequences are LGHDT and YNNKEL (reference sequence). In nucleotides, the CDR3 is TGTGCCAGCAGCCCTGACTCACTATTTTCACCCCTCCACTTT. Translating it yields CASSPDSLFSPLHF.

The chain links TRBV4-1 to TRBJ2-1; 11 bases align to TRBD2. CDR3 length equals 15 residues. The germline gives CDR1 MGHRA, CDR2 YSYEKL. V dropped 3 bases and J dropped 9; count of bases not matched to a gene: 7. The chain's CDR3 is CASSHLAGGPGEQFF. Here the CDR3 DNA reads TGCGCCAGCAGCCATTTAGCGGGAGGGCCTGGTGAGCAGTTCTTC.

This chain uses TRBV12-3 or TRBV12-4 with TRBJ2-6; D unclear. The V gene lost 7 bases and the J gene lost 7 bases, with 8 bases spanning the gap. The CDR3 has 12 residues. The CDR3 DNA sequence: TGTGCCAGCACTAAATTAGCCAACGTCCTGACTTTC. Its protein is CASTKLANVLTF.

The V gene is TRBV24-1, the J gene TRBJ1-2; the match to TRBD1 covers 8 bases. Germline V gene sequence: CDR1 KGHDR, CDR2 SFDVKD. CDR3 size: 14 residues. The junction had 5 bases not matched to a gene; V was cut back by 3 bases and J by 6 bases. Here the CDR3 reads CATSDERQGHGYTF. In DNA, the CDR3 is TGTGCCACCAGTGATGAGAGACAGGGGCATGGCTACACCTTC.

The rearrangement joins TRBV19 to TRBJ1-6; 7 nucleotides agree with TRBD1. The germline gives CDR1 LNHDA, CDR2 SQIVND (reference sequence). This CDR3 contains 15 residues. The V gene end was trimmed by 1 base and the J gene end by 10 bases; junction bases not matched to a gene: 7. The DNA for the CDR3 is TGTGCCAGTAGTATAGGGGGACAGATCTACTCACCCCTCCACTTT. This sequence encodes CASSIGGQIYSPLHF.

The J gene is TRBJ1-3, the V gene TRBV3-1 (or the pseudogene TRBV3-2); D remains ambiguous. Per the germline V gene, CDR1 is LGHDT and CDR2 is YNNKEL (reference sequence). The CDR3 runs 14 residues. V lost 4 bases, J lost 4 bases, and 11 bases lay in between. The CDR3: CASSPNSYGNTIYF. CDR3 coding DNA: TGTGCCAGCAGCCCGAATAGTTACGGAAACACCATATATTTT.

V and J are TRBV18 and TRBJ1-4; D uncertain. The germline CDR1 and CDR2 sequences are KGHSH and LQKENI. Trimming took off 3 bases at V and 4 bases at J, with 9 bases between the two ends. The CDR3 is made up of 14 amino acids. The DNA of the CDR3 is TGTGCCAGCTCACCTCAGAGGTTTAATGAAAAACTGTTTTTT. This codes for CASSPQRFNEKLFF. Full variable domain (outside the CDR3, taken from reference TRBV18 and TRBJ1-4): NAGVMQNPRHLVRRRGQEARLRCSPMKGHSHVYWYRQLPEEGLKFMVYLQKENIIDESGMPKERFSAEFPKEGPSILRIQQVVRGDSAAYFCASSPQRFNEKLFFGSGTQLSVL.

J is TRBJ1-1 and V is TRBV12-3 or TRBV12-4; D unclear. V lost 3 bases and J lost 5, with 4 bases in between. The CDR3 runs 11 residues. CDR3 coding DNA: TGTGCCAGCAGTTTCGGTACTGAAGCTTTCTTT. Amino acids: CASSFGTEAFF.

In this sample, this clone turned up once. This chain joins TRBV6-2 or TRBV6-3 and TRBJ1-6; 7 positions agree with TRBD1. Germline V gene sequence: CDR1 MNHEY, CDR2 SVGEGT. V dropped 4 bases and J dropped 9; count of bases not matched to a gene: 15. CDR3 length: 17 residues. CDR3 region: CASSSMHAGGGGSPLHF. CDR3 bases: TGTGCCAGCAGTTCCATGCATGCAGGGGGAGGAGGTTCACCCCTCCACTTT.

The chain uses TRBV19 and TRBJ2-5; D gene ambiguous. The CDR3 runs 13 residues. Germline assignment: CDR1 LNHDA and CDR2 SQIVND (reference sequence). The ends were cut back, 1 base at V and 1 base at J, with 4 bases in the middle. The DNA for the CDR3 is TGTGCCAGTAGTATAGCAGGCCAAGAGACCCAGTACTTC. Its protein is CASSIAGQETQYF. Combining the CDR3 with reference TRBV19 and TRBJ2-5 gives the whole variable domain DGGITQSPKYLFRKEGQNVTLSCEQNLNHDAMYWYRQDPGQGLRLIYYSQIVNDFQKGDIAEGYSVSREKKESFPLTVTSAQKNPTAFYLCASSIAGQETQYFGPGTRLLVL.

The chain carries TRBV6-1 and TRBJ2-7; 10 bases are a match to TRBD2. Germline V gene data show CDR1 as MNHNS and CDR2 as SASEGT. The CDR3 loop spans 14 amino acids. V trimming: 3 bases; J trimming: 3 bases; junction bases outside the gene matches: 2. This CDR3 is CASSERTSGYEQYF. The CDR3 coding sequence is TGTGCCAGCAGTGAGCGGACTAGCGGCTACGAGCAGTACTTC.

CDR3: CASSLGNRGGYGYTF. The DNA for the CDR3 is TGTGCCAGCAGCTTAGGTAACAGGGGCGGCTATGGCTACACCTTC. The chain is built from TRBV13 and TRBJ1-2; 7 positions agree with TRBD1. CDR1 is PRHDT and CDR2 is FYEKMQ in the germline V gene (reference sequence). The CDR3 is 15 amino acids. V was pared by 0 bases and J by 4 bases, with 5 bases of the junction left unmatched.

The chain combines TRBV7-2 with TRBJ1-5; tentatively, D is TRBD1 (5 bases). V lost 6 bases to trimming and J lost 3 bases, with 15 bases between them. Germline V gene data show CDR1 as SGHTA and CDR2 as FQGNSA. The CDR3 has 15 amino acids. The CDR3 reads CASSSFGGNNQPQHF. CDR3 sequence (DNA): TGTGCCAGCAGTTCCTTTGGGGGGAACAATCAGCCCCAGCATTTT.

This clone was counted a single time. The genes are TRBV30 and TRBJ1-6; TRBD1 aligns across 9 bases. The germline gives CDR1 GTSNPN, CDR2 SVGIG (reference sequence). The V and J ends lost 4 bases and 4 bases, in that order; junction bases with no gene match: 14. The CDR3 is 18 residues long. In nucleotides, the CDR3 is TGTGCCTGGATCCCCTCCGGGACAGGGATTTCTTATAATTCACCCCTCCACTTT. Translation: CAWIPSGTGISYNSPLHF.

The chain is built from TRBV6-5 and TRBJ2-1, with D maybe TRBD2 (8 bases). Germline CDR1 is MNHEY and CDR2 is SVGAGI. The ends were cut back, 8 bases at V and 5 bases at J, with 19 bases in the middle. The CDR3 is made up of 15 amino acids. The CDR3 sequence: CASALLAGTDNEQFF. DNA for the CDR3: TGTGCCAGCGCTCTCTTAGCGGGGACAGACAATGAGCAGTTCTTC.

The genes are TRBV14 and TRBJ1-3; D remains ambiguous. Between the trimmed V and J ends, which lost 2 bases and 3 bases, there was a span of 8 bases. The CDR3 is made up of 14 amino acids. The germline CDR1 and CDR2 sequences are SGHDN and FVKESK. The DNA of the CDR3 is TGTGCCAGCAGCCAACGAGGATATGGAAACACCATATATTTT. As protein: CASSQRGYGNTIYF.

The chain is built from TRBV2 and TRBJ2-7; TRBD1 is a possible D gene (6 bases). Germline V gene sequence: CDR1 SNHLY, CDR2 FYNNEI. V dropped 6 bases and J dropped 5 bases, with 17 bases sitting between them. CDR3 size: 14 residues. CDR3 residues: CASRLQGTLNEQYF. The CDR3 DNA follows: TGTGCCAGCAGGTTACAGGGAACACTCAACGAGCAGTACTTC.

The chain couples TRBV7-9 to TRBJ2-5; the match to TRBD1 covers 8 bases. This CDR3 has 14 residues. In germline, CDR1 is SEHNR, CDR2 FQNEAQ (reference sequence). V shed 6 bases and J 4 bases; nucleotides not matched to a gene: 7. The CDR3 is CASRLKDRGETQYF. The CDR3 DNA sequence: TGTGCCAGCAGATTAAAAGACAGGGGAGAGACCCAGTACTTC.